The rows below give T cell receptor beta chains drawn from one sample of a study of blood T cells in healthy people across ages. TCRdb redid the calling of the 5' RACE reads with MiXCR, one entry per CDR3 protein. Of approximately 880,000 distinct CDR3 sequences in the sample, about 48% were seen once. Sequencing was done on a sample of blood. These receptors were taken from a man in his thirties or forties in good health. Each CDR3 is given with its conserved first and last residue. Fields, in order: clone size, J gene, V gene, D gene, CDR3 protein, CDR3 DNA. D genes are given only for firm matches. A row's size may be missing; if present it is once, few, many or a size class.

clone size: few
J gene: TRBJ2-6
V gene: TRBV28
D gene: NA
CDR3 protein: CATRAGANVLTF
CDR3 DNA: TGTGCCACCAGGGCTGGGGCCAACGTCCTGACTTTC

clone size: few
J gene: TRBJ2-5
V gene: TRBV7-9
D gene: NA
CDR3 protein: CASSLEFPKETQYF
CDR3 DNA: TGTGCCAGCAGCTTGGAGTTTCCGAAAGAGACCCAGTACTTC

clone size: NA
J gene: TRBJ2-5
V gene: TRBV7-9
D gene: NA
CDR3 protein: CASSLASGLETQYF
CDR3 DNA: TGTGCCAGTAGCTTAGCCTCGGGACTGGAGACCCAGTACTTC

clone size: many
J gene: TRBJ2-7
V gene: TRBV4-3
D gene: TRBD2
CDR3 protein: CASSQKRGGGYEQYF
CDR3 DNA: TGCGCCAGCAGCCAAAAGCGGGGGGGCGGCTACGAGCAGTACTTC

clone size: NA
J gene: TRBJ2-3
V gene: TRBV6-2/TRBV6-3
D gene: NA
CDR3 protein: CASKRQGGRDTQYF
CDR3 DNA: TGTGCCAGCAAGCGGCAAGGGGGACGAGATACGCAGTATTTT

clone size: NA
J gene: TRBJ2-1
V gene: TRBV2
D gene: TRBD2
CDR3 protein: CASSDLLGSGGYNEQFF
CDR3 DNA: TGTGCCAGCAGTGATCTCTTAGGTAGCGGGGGATACAATGAGCAGTTCTTC

clone size: NA
J gene: TRBJ2-3
V gene: TRBV20-1
D gene: TRBD2
CDR3 protein: CSARVLAGGADTQYF
CDR3 DNA: TGCAGTGCTAGAGTACTAGCGGGGGGCGCAGATACGCAGTATTTT

clone size: NA
J gene: TRBJ2-5
V gene: TRBV7-2
D gene: NA
CDR3 protein: CASSLRPSRGRETQYF
CDR3 DNA: TGTGCCAGCAGCTTAAGGCCCTCGCGGGGGCGAGAGACCCAGTACTTC

clone size: NA
J gene: TRBJ2-1
V gene: TRBV7-3
D gene: TRBD2
CDR3 protein: CASSTSGGAHEQFF
CDR3 DNA: TGTGCCAGCAGTACTAGCGGGGGGGCCCATGAGCAGTTCTTC

clone size: NA
J gene: TRBJ1-2
V gene: TRBV12-3/TRBV12-4
D gene: NA
CDR3 protein: CASSLHVTSSYGYTF
CDR3 DNA: TGTGCCAGCAGTCTTCACGTAACAAGCAGCTATGGCTACACCTTC

clone size: NA
J gene: TRBJ1-4
V gene: TRBV27
D gene: TRBD1
CDR3 protein: CASSYYYGQDDEKLFF
CDR3 DNA: TGTGCCAGCAGCTACTATTACGGACAGGACGATGAAAAACTGTTTTTT

clone size: NA
J gene: TRBJ2-1
V gene: TRBV6-2/TRBV6-3
D gene: NA
CDR3 protein: CASSYIAPPEQFF
CDR3 DNA: TGTGCCAGCAGTTACATAGCGCCGCCTGAGCAGTTCTTC

clone size: NA
J gene: TRBJ2-6
V gene: TRBV7-2
D gene: NA
CDR3 protein: CASSWGTGSGANVLTF
CDR3 DNA: TGTGCCAGCAGCTGGGGCACCGGCTCTGGGGCCAACGTCCTGACTTTC

clone size: NA
J gene: TRBJ1-1
V gene: TRBV27
D gene: NA
CDR3 protein: CASSPWPIEAFF
CDR3 DNA: TGTGCCAGCAGCCCGTGGCCTATTGAAGCTTTCTTT

clone size: NA
J gene: TRBJ1-2
V gene: TRBV7-9
D gene: NA
CDR3 protein: CASSLFLGASSRTVNYGYTF
CDR3 DNA: TGTGCCAGCAGCTTATTTCTCGGCGCTTCGTCACGGACTGTCAACTATGGCTACACCTTC

clone size: few
J gene: TRBJ1-4
V gene: TRBV30
D gene: NA
CDR3 protein: CAWTQISPNEKLFF
CDR3 DNA: TGTGCCTGGACCCAAATTTCTCCTAACGAAAAACTGTTTTTT

clone size: NA
J gene: TRBJ2-3
V gene: TRBV27
D gene: NA
CDR3 protein: CASSLIGDITDTQYF
CDR3 DNA: TGTGCCAGCAGTTTAATCGGGGATATCACAGATACGCAGTATTTT

clone size: NA
J gene: TRBJ2-7
V gene: TRBV7-2
D gene: NA
CDR3 protein: CASSPGTPLYEQYF
CDR3 DNA: TGTGCCAGCAGCCCGGGGACACCACTCTACGAGCAGTACTTC

clone size: NA
J gene: TRBJ2-4
V gene: TRBV6-6
D gene: TRBD1
CDR3 protein: CTSSYGDRGRNIQYF
CDR3 DNA: TGTACCAGCAGTTATGGGGACAGGGGGCGAAACATTCAGTACTTC

clone size: NA
J gene: TRBJ2-2
V gene: TRBV7-2
D gene: TRBD1
CDR3 protein: CASSLVGTGTGELFF
CDR3 DNA: TGTGCCAGCAGCTTAGTAGGGACAGGGACCGGGGAGCTGTTTTTT

clone size: few
J gene: TRBJ2-5
V gene: TRBV3-1
D gene: TRBD2
CDR3 protein: CASRPSGGQQETQYF
CDR3 DNA: TGTGCCAGCAGGCCGAGCGGGGGTCAACAAGAGACCCAGTACTTC

clone size: few
J gene: TRBJ2-1
V gene: TRBV7-9
D gene: NA
CDR3 protein: CASSSPLGQGYNEQFF
CDR3 DNA: TGTGCCAGCAGCTCCCCCCTAGGGCAGGGCTACAATGAGCAGTTCTTC

clone size: NA
J gene: TRBJ2-2
V gene: TRBV5-6
D gene: NA
CDR3 protein: CASSFYLSNTGELFF
CDR3 DNA: TGTGCCAGCAGCTTTTATCTTTCGAACACCGGGGAGCTGTTTTTT

clone size: NA
J gene: TRBJ1-1
V gene: TRBV4-1
D gene: NA
CDR3 protein: CASSRSGGMNTEAFF
CDR3 DNA: TGCGCCAGCAGCCGAAGTGGGGGTATGAACACTGAAGCTTTCTTT

clone size: NA
J gene: TRBJ1-1
V gene: TRBV24-1
D gene: NA
CDR3 protein: CATQMGGNTEAFF
CDR3 DNA: TGTGCCACCCAGATGGGGGGGAACACTGAAGCTTTCTTT

clone size: few
J gene: TRBJ1-2
V gene: TRBV25-1
D gene: TRBD1
CDR3 protein: CASRGPDRGPTYGYTF
CDR3 DNA: TGTGCCAGCAGAGGACCAGACAGGGGGCCTACCTATGGCTACACCTTC

clone size: NA
J gene: TRBJ2-5
V gene: TRBV21-1
D gene: NA
CDR3 protein: CASSKEDSGRVQETQYF
CDR3 DNA: TGTGCCAGCAGCAAAGAGGATAGCGGGAGGGTACAAGAGACCCAGTACTTC

clone size: few
J gene: TRBJ2-7
V gene: TRBV20-1
D gene: NA
CDR3 protein: CSAKGPNYEQYF
CDR3 DNA: TGCAGTGCAAAGGGACCGAACTACGAGCAGTACTTC

clone size: once
J gene: TRBJ1-6
V gene: TRBV6-9
D gene: NA
CDR3 protein: CASSYFRGRTTFHF
CDR3 DNA: TGTGCCAGCAGTTATTTCAGAGGTCGAACCACTTTCCACTTT

clone size: NA
J gene: TRBJ1-2
V gene: TRBV24-1
D gene: TRBD1
CDR3 protein: CTTSGTGLYGYTF
CDR3 DNA: TGTACCACCAGTGGGACAGGCCTATATGGCTACACCTTC

clone size: NA
J gene: TRBJ1-5
V gene: TRBV20-1
D gene: NA
CDR3 protein: CSASERESQPQHF
CDR3 DNA: TGCAGTGCTAGCGAAAGGGAATCTCAGCCCCAGCATTTT

clone size: NA
J gene: TRBJ2-3
V gene: TRBV12-3/TRBV12-4
D gene: NA
CDR3 protein: CASPPRQGTDTQYF
CDR3 DNA: TGTGCCAGCCCTCCAAGACAGGGCACAGATACGCAGTATTTT

clone size: NA
J gene: TRBJ2-7
V gene: TRBV4-1
D gene: NA
CDR3 protein: CASSQVGISYEQYF
CDR3 DNA: TGCGCCAGCAGCCAAGTCGGCATCTCCTACGAGCAGTACTTC

clone size: NA
J gene: TRBJ1-1
V gene: TRBV6-1
D gene: NA
CDR3 protein: CASSEARGFNTEAFF
CDR3 DNA: TGTGCCAGCAGTGAAGCGAGAGGGTTTAACACTGAAGCTTTCTTT

clone size: NA
J gene: TRBJ2-7
V gene: TRBV27
D gene: TRBD1
CDR3 protein: CASSPQGQDPYEQYF
CDR3 DNA: TGTGCCAGCAGTCCCCAAGGACAGGACCCCTACGAGCAGTACTTC

clone size: few
J gene: TRBJ2-3
V gene: TRBV30
D gene: TRBD1
CDR3 protein: CAWRGQGALSTDTQYF
CDR3 DNA: TGTGCCTGGAGGGGACAGGGGGCTCTCAGCACAGATACGCAGTATTTT

clone size: NA
J gene: TRBJ2-3
V gene: TRBV28
D gene: NA
CDR3 protein: CASNGDSTDTQYF
CDR3 DNA: TGTGCCAGTAACGGGGATAGCACAGATACGCAGTATTTT

clone size: many
J gene: TRBJ2-1
V gene: TRBV29-1
D gene: NA
CDR3 protein: CSVETENNEQFF
CDR3 DNA: TGCAGCGTTGAAACGGAAAACAATGAGCAGTTCTTC

clone size: few
J gene: TRBJ2-2
V gene: TRBV20-1
D gene: NA
CDR3 protein: CSARVPGLGNTGELFF
CDR3 DNA: TGCAGTGCTAGAGTTCCGGGACTGGGGAACACCGGGGAGCTGTTTTTT

clone size: NA
J gene: TRBJ2-1
V gene: TRBV7-9
D gene: TRBD2
CDR3 protein: CASRPSGTSFWYEQFF
CDR3 DNA: TGTGCCAGCCGACCCTCCGGGACTAGCTTTTGGTATGAGCAGTTCTTC

clone size: NA
J gene: TRBJ2-1
V gene: TRBV11-3
D gene: TRBD2
CDR3 protein: CASSLPSGGTYNEQFF
CDR3 DNA: TGTGCCAGCAGCTTACCAAGCGGGGGGACATACAATGAGCAGTTCTTC

clone size: NA
J gene: TRBJ2-1
V gene: TRBV7-6
D gene: TRBD1
CDR3 protein: CASSKGWGQAYNEQFF
CDR3 DNA: TGTGCCAGCAGCAAGGGATGGGGACAGGCCTACAATGAGCAGTTCTTC

clone size: NA
J gene: TRBJ2-3
V gene: TRBV28
D gene: TRBD2
CDR3 protein: CASSPNPGLAGTDTQYF
CDR3 DNA: TGTGCCAGCAGTCCCAATCCGGGACTAGCGGGTACAGATACGCAGTATTTT

clone size: NA
J gene: TRBJ1-2
V gene: TRBV28
D gene: TRBD1
CDR3 protein: CASSLSQTGGHGYTF
CDR3 DNA: TGTGCCAGCAGTTTATCGCAGACAGGGGGCCATGGCTACACCTTC

clone size: NA
J gene: TRBJ2-2
V gene: TRBV2
D gene: TRBD1
CDR3 protein: CATTRDSTNTGELFF
CDR3 DNA: TGTGCCACCACACGGGACAGCACGAACACCGGGGAGCTGTTTTTT

clone size: NA
J gene: TRBJ2-1
V gene: TRBV7-2
D gene: TRBD1
CDR3 protein: CASSLDRGWFYEQFF
CDR3 DNA: TGTGCCAGCAGCTTAGACAGGGGTTGGTTCTATGAGCAGTTCTTC

clone size: many
J gene: TRBJ2-7
V gene: TRBV4-1
D gene: NA
CDR3 protein: CASSQDTGSYEQYF
CDR3 DNA: TGCGCCAGCAGCCAAGACACAGGGTCCTACGAGCAGTACTTC

clone size: few
J gene: TRBJ1-2
V gene: TRBV4-2
D gene: TRBD1
CDR3 protein: CASSQERTGSYGYTF
CDR3 DNA: TGTGCCAGCAGCCAAGAGAGGACAGGGAGCTATGGCTACACCTTC

clone size: many
J gene: TRBJ2-3
V gene: TRBV9
D gene: NA
CDR3 protein: CASSVGPGVGTDTQYF
CDR3 DNA: TGTGCCAGCAGCGTAGGCCCGGGGGTCGGGACAGATACGCAGTATTTT

clone size: NA
J gene: TRBJ2-7
V gene: TRBV20-1
D gene: TRBD1
CDR3 protein: CSARGQGNPLEQYF
CDR3 DNA: TGCAGTGCTAGGGGACAGGGGAACCCCCTCGAGCAGTACTTC

clone size: NA
J gene: TRBJ1-5
V gene: TRBV7-2
D gene: NA
CDR3 protein: CASSLAHSNQPQHF
CDR3 DNA: TGTGCCAGCAGCTTAGCACATAGCAATCAGCCCCAGCATTTT

clone size: NA
J gene: TRBJ1-2
V gene: TRBV2
D gene: NA
CDR3 protein: CASAGPPNYGYTF
CDR3 DNA: TGTGCCAGTGCCGGACCGCCTAACTATGGCTACACCTTC